This record concerns one T cell receptor (beta chain) sequence. The sample holds a few counts of this clonotype. It lacks a known antigen. Base quality data are lacking; no much larger clone is found one base away. CDR1 is given as DFQATT and CDR2 as SNEGSKA, both from the germline V gene (reference sequence). V is pruned by 4 bases and J by 0 bases, leaving 5 bases of the junction without a gene match. The CDR3 numbers 14 residues from cysteine through phenylalanine. The retained sequence is limited to the CDR3, 42 bases, with the frame set at the first base. This sample was included in a study of T-cell memory formation after mild COVID-19 (dated by TCRdb to the early 2020s). In the study overall: TCR sequence clusters from the two donors were found to be largely donor specific. The cohort was made up of two young adult volunteers, one female and one male, who were previously healthy. In two donors, T-cell clones that expanded and contracted after mild COVID-19 were followed by sequencing TCRalpha and TCRbeta repertoires longitudinally.

The listed sequencing device is Illumina NovaSeq 6000. TCRalpha and TCRbeta cDNA libraries were constructed by 5'RACE with constant-segment primers, with sample barcodes and unique molecular identifiers being introduced. Trizol reagent was used to extract RNA from every sample. The libraries were amplified in two PCR steps, and the second step added a second sample barcode and Illumina TruSeq adapters. The libraries were sequenced on an Illumina NovaSeq using 2 x 150 bp paired-end reads. The authors processed their data as follows. Demultiplexing of reads and collapsing into UMI-guided consensus sequences were performed with migec v1.2.7. Using mixcr v2.1.11, UMI consensuses were aligned to TRA and TRB V and J templates and then assembled into clonotypes. A clonotype was counted as expanded or contracted only when both edgeR and NoisET called the clonotype significant, with the noise models trained on biological replicates. edgeR calls used a false discovery rate-adjusted p below 0.01 and a log2 fold-change threshold of 1. As an exploratory analysis of dynamics, PCA with hierarchical clustering was applied to max-normalized trajectories of the 1000 most abundant clonotypes. Separately sequenced CD4+ and CD8+ repertoires were used to assign the CD4 or CD8 phenotype of responding clones. The raw public data were reprocessed by TCRdb itself: fastp quality trimming at Q25, MiXCR clonotype calling, in-frame beta chains only. CDR3 protein sequences are deduplicated, and each keeps its most common genes and DNA. TCRdb's processing, not the authors', yielded these V and J calls. This sample holds about 560,000 distinct CDR3 sequences; approximately 15% were observed only once. Roughly 8.2% of the sample is held by the ten biggest clonotypes.

Ficoll-Paque density gradient centrifugation was used to isolate PBMCs. Overall results and qualifications from the work: Contracting CD4+ clones were found mainly in CM and EM memory subsets, while CD8+ clones were enriched in EMRA. Clones that contracted from day 15 to 85 showed balanced CD4/CD8 phenotypes, whereas a second wave of clones that expanded from day 15 to 37 leaned towards CD4+. Some responding clones were detected in pre-infection memory, which suggested that pre-existing cross-reactive memory T cells had joined the SARS-CoV-2 response. The second-wave clones that peaked on day 37 were not confirmed to be SARS-CoV-2 specific. Only a couple of mild cases were covered by the study, and larger cohorts that include severe cases with pre-infection samples were considered necessary.

The sequence derives from an adult woman who had mild COVID-19 (a few samples of this study predate the infection). The sample titles of this study are shuffled in the database, so cell type and time point are left out; the donor was told from shared clones. The chain is encoded by TRBV20-1 joined to TRBJ1-2, and TRBD1 aligns with 7 junction nucleotides. Sequences were obtained from PBMCs or a T cell subset sorted from them (not recorded which). At the DNA level, the sequence is TGCAGTGCTAACCCGGGACAGTCTAACTATGGCTACACCTTC. Translated, this is CSANPGQSNYGYTF.